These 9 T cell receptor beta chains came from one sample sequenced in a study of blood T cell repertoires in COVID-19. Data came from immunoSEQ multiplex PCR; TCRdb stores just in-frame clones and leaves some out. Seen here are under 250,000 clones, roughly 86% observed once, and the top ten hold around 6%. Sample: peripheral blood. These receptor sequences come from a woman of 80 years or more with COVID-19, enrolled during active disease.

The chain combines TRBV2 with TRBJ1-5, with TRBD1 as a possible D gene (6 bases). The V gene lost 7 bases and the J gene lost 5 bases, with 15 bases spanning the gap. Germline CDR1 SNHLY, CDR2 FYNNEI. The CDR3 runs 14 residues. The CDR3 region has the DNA TGTGCCAGCACCGAGACAGGACTTCATCAGCCCCAGCATTTT. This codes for CASTETGLHQPQHF.

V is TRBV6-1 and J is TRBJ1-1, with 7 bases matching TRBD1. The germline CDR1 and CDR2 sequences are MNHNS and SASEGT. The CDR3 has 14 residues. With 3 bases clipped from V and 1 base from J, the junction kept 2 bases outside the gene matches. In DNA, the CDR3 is TGTGCCAGCAGTGAGCCAGGGGGGAACACTGAAGCTTTCTTT. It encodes CASSEPGGNTEAFF.

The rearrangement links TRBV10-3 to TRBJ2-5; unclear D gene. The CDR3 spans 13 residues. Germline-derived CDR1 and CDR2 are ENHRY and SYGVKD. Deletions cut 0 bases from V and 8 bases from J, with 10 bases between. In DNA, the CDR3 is TGTGCCATCAGTGAGTCCGGCGGAGATACCCAGTACTTC. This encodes CAISESGGDTQYF.

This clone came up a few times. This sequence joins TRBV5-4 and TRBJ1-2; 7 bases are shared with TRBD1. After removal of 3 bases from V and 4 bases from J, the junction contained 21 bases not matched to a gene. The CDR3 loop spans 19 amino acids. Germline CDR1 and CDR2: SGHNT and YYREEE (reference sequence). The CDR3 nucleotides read TGTGCCAGCAGCTGGAGGGACAGAACCCAAATCGTTGGCGTCTATGGCTACACCTTC. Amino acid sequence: CASSWRDRTQIVGVYGYTF.

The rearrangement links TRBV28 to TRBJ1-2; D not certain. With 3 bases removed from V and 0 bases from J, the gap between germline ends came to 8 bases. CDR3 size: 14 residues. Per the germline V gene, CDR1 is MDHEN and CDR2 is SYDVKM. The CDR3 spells CASSLKGANYGYTF. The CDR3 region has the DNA TGTGCCAGCAGTTTGAAAGGAGCTAACTATGGCTACACCTTC.

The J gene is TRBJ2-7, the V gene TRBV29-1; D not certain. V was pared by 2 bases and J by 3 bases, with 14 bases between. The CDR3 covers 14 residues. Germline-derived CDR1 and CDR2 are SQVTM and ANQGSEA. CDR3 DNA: TGCAGCGTTGAAATATGGTGGCCGATCTACGAGCAGTACTTC. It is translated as CSVEIWWPIYEQYF.

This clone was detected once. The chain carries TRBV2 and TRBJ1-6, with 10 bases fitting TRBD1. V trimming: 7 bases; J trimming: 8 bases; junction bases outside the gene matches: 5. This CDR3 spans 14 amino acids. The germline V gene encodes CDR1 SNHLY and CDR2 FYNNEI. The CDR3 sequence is CASNSGTGDSPLHF. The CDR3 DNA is TGTGCCAGCAACTCCGGGACAGGGGATTCACCCCTCCACTTT.

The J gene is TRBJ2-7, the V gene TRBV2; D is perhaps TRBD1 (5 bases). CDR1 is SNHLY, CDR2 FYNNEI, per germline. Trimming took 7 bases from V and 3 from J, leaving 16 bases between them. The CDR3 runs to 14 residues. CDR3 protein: CASKLGQGRYEQYV. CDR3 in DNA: TGTGCCAGCAAACTGGGGCAGGGTCGCTACGAGCAGTACGTC.

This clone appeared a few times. The DNA for the CDR3 is TGTGCCAGTTACAGGGGGGAGAACTATGGCTACACCTTC. Its translation is CASYRGENYGYTF. The rearrangement uses TRBV6-4 and TRBJ1-2, with 8 bases matching TRBD1. CDR3 size: 13 residues. Germline values: CDR1 MRHNA, CDR2 SNTAGT. V shed 9 bases and J 2 bases; nucleotides not matched to a gene: 5.